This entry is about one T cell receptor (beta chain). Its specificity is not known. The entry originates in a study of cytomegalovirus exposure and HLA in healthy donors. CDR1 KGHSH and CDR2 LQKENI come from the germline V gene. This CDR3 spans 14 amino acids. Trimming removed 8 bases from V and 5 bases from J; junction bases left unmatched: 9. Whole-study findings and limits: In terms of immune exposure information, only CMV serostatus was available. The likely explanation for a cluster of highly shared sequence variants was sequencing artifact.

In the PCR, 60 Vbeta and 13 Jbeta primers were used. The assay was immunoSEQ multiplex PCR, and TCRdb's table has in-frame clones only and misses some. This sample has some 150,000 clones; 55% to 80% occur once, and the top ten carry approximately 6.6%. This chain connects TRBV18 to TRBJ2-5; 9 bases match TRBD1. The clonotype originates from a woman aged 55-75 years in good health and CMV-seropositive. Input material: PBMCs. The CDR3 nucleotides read TGTGCCAGCCGCCGGGGACAGGGAGGGGAGACCCAGTACTTC. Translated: CASRRGQGGETQYF.